These T cell receptor beta chains were read from a single sample in a study of post-analysis software for immune sequencing data. TCRdb called the PCR reads again in MiXCR, with one record for every CDR3 protein. The data hold 750,000 to 900,000 distinct CDR3 sequences, with just over 45% observed a single time. Material for sequencing was blood. These receptors originate from a girl aged 5 to 17 with multiple sclerosis. The CDR3 runs from the conserved cysteine through the conserved F or W. The D gene is left open where the match is weak. Expanded clones are given a class, and other clones once, few, many or no size at all.

j_call clone_size d_call v_call cdr3_aa cdr3_nt
TRBJ2-3 - TRBD2 TRBV11-3 CASSDGLAGSTDTQYF TGTGCCAGCAGCGACGGACTAGCGGGTTCCACAGATACGCAGTATTTT
TRBJ2-7 many - TRBV7-8 CASSLARGEQYF TGTGCCAGCAGCTTAGCTCGGGGGGAGCAGTACTTC
TRBJ2-7 - - TRBV13 CASSHKLGGNYEQYF TGTGCCAGCAGCCACAAACTGGGCGGGAATTACGAGCAGTACTTC
TRBJ2-7 few TRBD1 TRBV20-1 CSARMTGRYEQYF TGCAGTGCTAGAATGACAGGGAGATACGAGCAGTACTTC
TRBJ2-1 - TRBD1 TRBV12-3/TRBV12-4 CASSRDSQFYNEQFF TGTGCCAGCAGCCGGGACAGCCAATTTTACAATGAGCAGTTCTTC
TRBJ1-4 - TRBD1 TRBV4-1 CASSHTTDRVGEKLFF TGCGCCAGCAGCCACACAACGGACAGGGTGGGTGAAAAACTGTTTTTT
TRBJ2-7 - TRBD1 TRBV20-1 CSATPDRVTYEQYF TGCAGTGCCACCCCCGACAGGGTAACGTACGAGCAGTACTTC
TRBJ2-1 - TRBD2 TRBV24-1 CATSWEGEQFF TGTGCCACCAGTTGGGAGGGTGAGCAGTTCTTC
TRBJ2-7 few TRBD1 TRBV20-1 CSAQGQLYEQYF TGCAGTGCGCAGGGACAGCTCTACGAGCAGTACTTC
TRBJ2-6 - TRBD1 TRBV7-8 CASSSMTGVLSGANVLTF TGTGCCAGCAGTTCCATGACAGGGGTTCTATCTGGGGCCAACGTCCTGACTTTC
TRBJ2-3 - - TRBV6-1 CASRGRLDTDTQYF TGTGCCAGCAGGGGCAGGTTGGACACAGATACGCAGTATTTT
TRBJ2-3 - TRBD2 TRBV7-3 CASSLEPGGVTDTQYF TGTGCCAGCAGCTTAGAACCGGGAGGAGTGACAGATACGCAGTATTTT
TRBJ2-1 few - TRBV12-3/TRBV12-4 CASSFGSAEFF TGTGCCAGCAGTTTTGGGAGTGCTGAGTTCTTC
TRBJ1-1 few - TRBV5-1 CASSLVVQSGLRRTEAFF TGCGCCAGCAGCTTGGTGGTCCAATCGGGGCTAAGGAGGACTGAAGCTTTCTTT